This TCR beta chain emerged from a study of neoadjuvant anti-PD-1 for oral cavity cancer. At the level of the study: Nivolumab at 3 mg/kg was mostly given biweekly, three to four doses, pre-surgery. Around day 43, patients without progression received a fourth nivolumab dose before surgery.

The germline V gene encodes CDR1 SGHAT and CDR2 FQNNGV. The CDR3 extends over 13 amino acids. V gave up 5 bases and J gave up 2 bases, with 9 bases separating them. Indicated time point: after neoadjuvant nivolumab, at surgical resection. Here immunoSEQ multiplex PCR was the method, and the copy in TCRdb shows in-frame clones only, minus some. The sample has fewer than 90,000 clones; approximately 81% are singletons. The sequencing used PBMCs, collected after nivolumab (anti-PD-1) treatment. V is TRBV11-2 and J is TRBJ2-5, with a weak D call TRBD1 (6 bases). The sequence derives from a person between 40 and 85 years old with oral cavity squamous cell carcinoma. The chain's CDR3 is CASSQQGQETQYF. DNA of the CDR3: TGTGCCAGCAGCCAACAGGGACAAGAGACCCAGTACTTC.